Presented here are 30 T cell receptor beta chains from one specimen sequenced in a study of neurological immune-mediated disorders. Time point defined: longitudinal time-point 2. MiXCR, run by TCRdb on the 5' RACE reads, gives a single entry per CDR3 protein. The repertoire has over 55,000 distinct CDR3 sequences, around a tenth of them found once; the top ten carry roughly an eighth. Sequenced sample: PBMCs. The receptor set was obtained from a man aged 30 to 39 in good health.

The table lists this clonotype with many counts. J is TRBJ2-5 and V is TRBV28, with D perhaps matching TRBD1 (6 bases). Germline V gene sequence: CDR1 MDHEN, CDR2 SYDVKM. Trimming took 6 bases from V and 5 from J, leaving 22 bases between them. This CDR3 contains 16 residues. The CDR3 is CASRAFRTAMGETQYF. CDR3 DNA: TGTGCCAGCAGGGCATTCAGGACAGCGATGGGGGAGACCCAGTACTTC.

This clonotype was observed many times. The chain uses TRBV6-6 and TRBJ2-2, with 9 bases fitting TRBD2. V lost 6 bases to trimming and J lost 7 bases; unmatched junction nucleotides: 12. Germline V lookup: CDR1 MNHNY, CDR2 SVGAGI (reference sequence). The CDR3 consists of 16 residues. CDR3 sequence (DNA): TGTGCCAGCAGGACGAAACCAGCGGGAGGTCACGGGGAGCTGTTTTTT. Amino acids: CASRTKPAGGHGELFF.

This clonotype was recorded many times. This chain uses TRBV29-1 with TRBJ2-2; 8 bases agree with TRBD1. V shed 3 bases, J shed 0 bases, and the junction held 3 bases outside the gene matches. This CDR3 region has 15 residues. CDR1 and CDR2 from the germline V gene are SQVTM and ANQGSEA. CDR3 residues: CSVEPTGANTGELFF. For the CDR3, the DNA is TGCAGCGTTGAGCCGACAGGGGCGAACACCGGGGAGCTGTTTTTT.

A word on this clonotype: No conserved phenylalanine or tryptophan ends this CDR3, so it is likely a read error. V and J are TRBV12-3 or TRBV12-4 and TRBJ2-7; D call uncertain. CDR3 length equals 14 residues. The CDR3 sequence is CDSSFPPVRNEQYY. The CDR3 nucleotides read TGTGACAGCAGTTTTCCCCCGGTTCGGAACGAGCAGTACTAC.

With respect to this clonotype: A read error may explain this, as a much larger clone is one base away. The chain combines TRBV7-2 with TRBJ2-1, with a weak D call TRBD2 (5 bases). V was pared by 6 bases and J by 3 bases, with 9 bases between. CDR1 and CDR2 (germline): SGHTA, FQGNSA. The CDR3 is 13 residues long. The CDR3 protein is CASRPGIYNEQFF. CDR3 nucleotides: TGTGCCAGCAGGCCGGGGATCTACAATGAGCAGTTCTTC. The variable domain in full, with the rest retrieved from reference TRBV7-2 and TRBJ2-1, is GAGVSQSPSNKVTEKGKDVELRCDPISGHTALYWYRQSLGQGLEFLIYFQGNSAPDKSGLPSDRFSAERTGGSVSTLTIQRTQQEDSAVYLCASRPGIYNEQFFGPGTRLTVL.

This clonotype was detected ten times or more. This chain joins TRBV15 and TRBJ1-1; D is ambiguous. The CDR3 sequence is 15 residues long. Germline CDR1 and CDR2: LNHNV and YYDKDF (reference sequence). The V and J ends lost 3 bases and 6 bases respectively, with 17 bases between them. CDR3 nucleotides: TGTGCCACCAGCAGTGTCGGAGGGATTACGCCTGAAGCTTTCTTT. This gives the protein CATSSVGGITPEAFF.

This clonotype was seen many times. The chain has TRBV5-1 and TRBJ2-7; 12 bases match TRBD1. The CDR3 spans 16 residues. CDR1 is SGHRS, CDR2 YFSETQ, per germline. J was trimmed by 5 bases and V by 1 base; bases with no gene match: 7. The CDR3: CASSLRPGTGGDEQYF. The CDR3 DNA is TGCGCCAGCAGCTTGAGGCCCGGGACAGGGGGCGACGAGCAGTACTTC.

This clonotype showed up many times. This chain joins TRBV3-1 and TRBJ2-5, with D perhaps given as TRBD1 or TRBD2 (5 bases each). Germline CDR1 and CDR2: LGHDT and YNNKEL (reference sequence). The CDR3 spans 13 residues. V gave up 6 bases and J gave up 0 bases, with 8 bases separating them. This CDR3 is CASSGTYQETQYF. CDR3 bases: TGTGCCAGCAGTGGGACGTACCAAGAGACCCAGTACTTC.

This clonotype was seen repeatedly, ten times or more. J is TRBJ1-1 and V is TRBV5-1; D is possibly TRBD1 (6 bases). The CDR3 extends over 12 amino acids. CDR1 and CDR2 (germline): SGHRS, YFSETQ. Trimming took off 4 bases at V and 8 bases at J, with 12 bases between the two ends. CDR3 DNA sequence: TGCGCCAGCAGCCCCGAAACAGGGGAAGCTTTCTTT. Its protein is CASSPETGEAFF.

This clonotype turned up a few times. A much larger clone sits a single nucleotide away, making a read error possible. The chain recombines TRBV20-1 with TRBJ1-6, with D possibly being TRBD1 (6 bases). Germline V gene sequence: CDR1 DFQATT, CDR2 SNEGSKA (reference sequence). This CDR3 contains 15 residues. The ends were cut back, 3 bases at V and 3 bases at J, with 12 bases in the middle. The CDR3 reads CSASPRTDYNSPLHF. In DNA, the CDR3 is TGCAGTGCTAGCCCGCGGACAGACTATAATTCACCCCTCCACTTT.

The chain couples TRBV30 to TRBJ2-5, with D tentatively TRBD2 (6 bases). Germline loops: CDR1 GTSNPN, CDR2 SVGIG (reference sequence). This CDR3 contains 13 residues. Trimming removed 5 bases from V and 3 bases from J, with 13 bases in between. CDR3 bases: TGTGCCTGGGGTGCGGGGCACAAAGAGACCCAGTACTTC. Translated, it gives CAWGAGHKETQYF.

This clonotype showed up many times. The CDR3 DNA reads as TGCGCCAGCAGCTTAACTAGCGGGAGTCCGTCAGATACGCAGTATTTT. It encodes CASSLTSGSPSDTQYF. This chain uses TRBV5-1 with TRBJ2-3, with 11 positions matching TRBD2. V shed 2 bases, J shed 4 bases, and the junction held 6 bases outside the gene matches. The germline V gene has CDR1 SGHRS and CDR2 YFSETQ. The length of the CDR3 is 16 residues. Based on the CDR3 plus reference TRBV5-1 and TRBJ2-3, the full variable domain is KAGVTQTPRYLIKTRGQQVTLSCSPISGHRSVSWYQQTPGQGLQFLFEYFSETQRNKGNFPGRFSGRQFSNSRSEMNVSTLELGDSALYLCASSLTSGSPSDTQYFGPGTRLTVL.

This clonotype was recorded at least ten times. The DNA for the CDR3 is TGTGCCAGCAGCCCACCGGGACGACTTTCCTACGAGCAGTACTTC. This sequence encodes CASSPPGRLSYEQYF. This chain joins TRBV6-2 or TRBV6-3 and TRBJ2-7; D could derive from TRBD1 or TRBD2 (5 bases each). This CDR3 spans 15 amino acids. The germline V gene has CDR1 MNHEY and CDR2 SVGEGT. The V end was cut by 6 bases, the J end by 1 base, with 16 bases between.

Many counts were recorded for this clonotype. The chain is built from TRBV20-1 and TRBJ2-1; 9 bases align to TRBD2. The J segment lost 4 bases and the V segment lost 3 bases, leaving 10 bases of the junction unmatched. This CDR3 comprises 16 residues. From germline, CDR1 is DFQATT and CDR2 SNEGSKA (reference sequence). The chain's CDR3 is CSASPLLAGEYNEQFF. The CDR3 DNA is TGCAGTGCTAGCCCCCTATTAGCGGGAGAGTACAATGAGCAGTTCTTC.

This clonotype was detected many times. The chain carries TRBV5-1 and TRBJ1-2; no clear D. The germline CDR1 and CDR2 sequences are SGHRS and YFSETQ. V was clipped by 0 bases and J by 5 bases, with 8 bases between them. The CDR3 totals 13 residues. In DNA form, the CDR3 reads TGCGCCAGCAGCTTGGCCTGGGATTATGGCTACACCTTC. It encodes CASSLAWDYGYTF.

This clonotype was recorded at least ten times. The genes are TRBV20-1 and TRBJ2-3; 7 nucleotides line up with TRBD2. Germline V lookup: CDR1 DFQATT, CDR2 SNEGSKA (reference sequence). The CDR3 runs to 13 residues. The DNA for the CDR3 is TGCAGCACAGATAGCGGGAGCACAGATACGCAGTATTTT. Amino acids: CSTDSGSTDTQYF.

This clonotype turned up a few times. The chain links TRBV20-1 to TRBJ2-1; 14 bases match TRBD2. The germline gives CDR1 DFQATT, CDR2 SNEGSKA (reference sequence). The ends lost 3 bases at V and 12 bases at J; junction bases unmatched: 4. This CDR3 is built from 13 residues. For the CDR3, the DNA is TGCAGTGCTAGGGGACTAGCGGGAGTCGGGCAGTTCTTC. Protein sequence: CSARGLAGVGQFF.

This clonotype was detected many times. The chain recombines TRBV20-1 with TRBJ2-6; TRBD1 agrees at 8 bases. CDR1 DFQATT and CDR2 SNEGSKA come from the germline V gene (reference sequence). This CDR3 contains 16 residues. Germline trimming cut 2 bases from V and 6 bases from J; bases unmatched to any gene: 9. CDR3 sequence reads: CSARRQGARVANVLTF. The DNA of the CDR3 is TGCAGTGCTAGACGGCAGGGGGCAAGGGTGGCCAACGTCCTGACTTTC.

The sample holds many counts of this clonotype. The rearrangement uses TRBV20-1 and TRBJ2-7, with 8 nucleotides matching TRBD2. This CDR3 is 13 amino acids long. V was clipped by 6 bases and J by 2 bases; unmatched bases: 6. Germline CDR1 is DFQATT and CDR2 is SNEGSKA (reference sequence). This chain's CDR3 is CSAREGDPYEQYF. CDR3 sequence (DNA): TGCAGTGCCCGGGAGGGGGATCCCTACGAGCAGTACTTC.

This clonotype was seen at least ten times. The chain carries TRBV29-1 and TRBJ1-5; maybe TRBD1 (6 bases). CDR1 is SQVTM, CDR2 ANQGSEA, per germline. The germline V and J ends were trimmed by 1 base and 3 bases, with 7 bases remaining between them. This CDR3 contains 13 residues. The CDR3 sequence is CSVEAGVNQPQHF. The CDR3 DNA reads TGCAGCGTTGAAGCAGGGGTCAATCAGCCCCAGCATTTT. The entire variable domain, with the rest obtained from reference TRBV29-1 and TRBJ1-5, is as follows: SAVISQKPSRDICQRGTSLTIQCQVDSQVTMMFWYRQQPGQSLTLIATANQGSEATYESGFVIDKFPISRPNLTFSTLTVSNMSPEDSSIYLCSVEAGVNQPQHFGDGTRLSIL.

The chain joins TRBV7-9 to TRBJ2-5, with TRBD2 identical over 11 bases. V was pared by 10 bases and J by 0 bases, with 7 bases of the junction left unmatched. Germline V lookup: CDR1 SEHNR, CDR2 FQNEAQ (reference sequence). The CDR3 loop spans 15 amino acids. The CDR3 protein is CATGTSGAYQETQYF. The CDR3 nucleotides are TGTGCCACCGGGACTAGCGGCGCGTACCAAGAGACCCAGTACTTC.

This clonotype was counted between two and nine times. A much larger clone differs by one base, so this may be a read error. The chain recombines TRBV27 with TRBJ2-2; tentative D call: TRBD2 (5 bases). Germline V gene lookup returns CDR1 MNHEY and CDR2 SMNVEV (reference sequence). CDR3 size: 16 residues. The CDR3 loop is CASSSFIAGSFGEMFF. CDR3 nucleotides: TGTGCCAGCAGCTCCTTTATCGCCGGTAGTTTCGGGGAGATGTTTTTT.

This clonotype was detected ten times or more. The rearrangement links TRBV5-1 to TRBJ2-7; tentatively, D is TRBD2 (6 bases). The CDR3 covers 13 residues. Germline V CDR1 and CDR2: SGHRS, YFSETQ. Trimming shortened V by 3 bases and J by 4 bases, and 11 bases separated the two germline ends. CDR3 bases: TGCGCCAGCAGCTCCCCGGGGGAATACGAGCAGTACTTC. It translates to CASSSPGEYEQYF.

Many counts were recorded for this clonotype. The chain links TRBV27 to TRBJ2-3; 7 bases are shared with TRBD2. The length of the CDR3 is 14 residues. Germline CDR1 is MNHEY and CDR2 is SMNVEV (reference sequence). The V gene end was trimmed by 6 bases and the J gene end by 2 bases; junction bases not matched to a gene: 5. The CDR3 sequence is CASRAGPPTDTQYF. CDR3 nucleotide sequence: TGTGCCAGCAGAGCGGGACCGCCCACAGATACGCAGTATTTT.

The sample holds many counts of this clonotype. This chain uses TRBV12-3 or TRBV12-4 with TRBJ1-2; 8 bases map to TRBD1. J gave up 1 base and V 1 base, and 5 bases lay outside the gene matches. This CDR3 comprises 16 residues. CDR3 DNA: TGTGCCAGCAGTTTAGAGACAGGGGCTTATAACTATGGCTACACCTTC. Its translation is CASSLETGAYNYGYTF.

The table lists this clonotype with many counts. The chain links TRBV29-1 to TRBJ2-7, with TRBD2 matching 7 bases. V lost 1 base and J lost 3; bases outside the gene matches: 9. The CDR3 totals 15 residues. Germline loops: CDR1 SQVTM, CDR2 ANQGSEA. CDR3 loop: CSVEVIRDYHYEQYF. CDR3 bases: TGCAGCGTTGAAGTCATCCGGGACTACCACTACGAGCAGTACTTC.

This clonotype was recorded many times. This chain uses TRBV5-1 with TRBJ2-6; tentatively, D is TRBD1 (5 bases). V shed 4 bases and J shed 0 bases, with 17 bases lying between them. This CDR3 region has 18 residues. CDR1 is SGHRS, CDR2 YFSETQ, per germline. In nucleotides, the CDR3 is TGCGCCAGCAGCCCCCCCGGGCAGGGAAGCTCTGGGGCCAACGTCCTGACTTTC. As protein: CASSPPGQGSSGANVLTF.

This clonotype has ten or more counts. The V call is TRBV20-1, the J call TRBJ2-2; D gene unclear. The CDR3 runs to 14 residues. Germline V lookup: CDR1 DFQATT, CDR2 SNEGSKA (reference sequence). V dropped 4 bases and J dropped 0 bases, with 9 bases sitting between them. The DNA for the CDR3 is TGCAGTGCTATGAGGAACACGAACACCGGGGAGCTGTTTTTT. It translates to CSAMRNTNTGELFF.

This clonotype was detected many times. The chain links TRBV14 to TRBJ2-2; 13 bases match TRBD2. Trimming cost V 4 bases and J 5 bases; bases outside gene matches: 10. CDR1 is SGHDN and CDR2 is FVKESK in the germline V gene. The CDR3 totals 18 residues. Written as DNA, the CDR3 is TGTGCCAGCAGCCCGAAACGTAGACTAGCGGGAGGAACCGGGGAGCTGTTTTTT. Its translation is CASSPKRRLAGGTGELFF.

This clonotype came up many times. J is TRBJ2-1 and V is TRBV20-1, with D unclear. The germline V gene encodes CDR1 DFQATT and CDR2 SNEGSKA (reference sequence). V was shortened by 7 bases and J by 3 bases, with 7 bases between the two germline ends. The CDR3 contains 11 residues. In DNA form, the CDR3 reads TGCAGTGGCAACTTCTACAATGAGCAGTTCTTC. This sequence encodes CSGNFYNEQFF.